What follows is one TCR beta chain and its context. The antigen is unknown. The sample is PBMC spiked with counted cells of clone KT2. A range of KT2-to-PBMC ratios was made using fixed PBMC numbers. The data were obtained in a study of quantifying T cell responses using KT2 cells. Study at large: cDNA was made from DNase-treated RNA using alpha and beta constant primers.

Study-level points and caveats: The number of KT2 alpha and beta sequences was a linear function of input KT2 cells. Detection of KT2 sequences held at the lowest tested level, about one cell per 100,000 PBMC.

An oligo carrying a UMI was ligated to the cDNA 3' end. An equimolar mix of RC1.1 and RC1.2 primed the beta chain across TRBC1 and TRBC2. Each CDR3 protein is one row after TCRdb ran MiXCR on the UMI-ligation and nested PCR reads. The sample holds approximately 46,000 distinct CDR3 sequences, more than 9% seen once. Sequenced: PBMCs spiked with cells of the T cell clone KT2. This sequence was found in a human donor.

CDR3 sequence (DNA): TGTGCCAGCAGTTTAGGGGGGACCTACGAGCAGTACTTC. It specifies CASSLGGTYEQYF. The rearrangement links TRBV27 to TRBJ2-7; D may be TRBD2 (6 bases). V was trimmed by 2 bases and J by 2 bases, leaving 7 bases between them. CDR1 is MNHEY and CDR2 is SMNVEV in the germline V gene (reference sequence). This CDR3 contains 13 residues.